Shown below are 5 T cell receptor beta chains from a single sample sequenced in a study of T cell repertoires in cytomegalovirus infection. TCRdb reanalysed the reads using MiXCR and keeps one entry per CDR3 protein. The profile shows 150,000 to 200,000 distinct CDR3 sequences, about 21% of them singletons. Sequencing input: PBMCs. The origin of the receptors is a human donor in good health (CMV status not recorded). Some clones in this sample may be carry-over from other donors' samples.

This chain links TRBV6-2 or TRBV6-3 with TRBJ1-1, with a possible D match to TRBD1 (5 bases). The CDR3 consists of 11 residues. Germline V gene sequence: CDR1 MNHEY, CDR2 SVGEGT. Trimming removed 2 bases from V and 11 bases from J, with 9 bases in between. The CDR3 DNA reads TGTGCCAGCAGTTACGAGTCAGGGGCTTTCTTT. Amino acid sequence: CASSYESGAFF.

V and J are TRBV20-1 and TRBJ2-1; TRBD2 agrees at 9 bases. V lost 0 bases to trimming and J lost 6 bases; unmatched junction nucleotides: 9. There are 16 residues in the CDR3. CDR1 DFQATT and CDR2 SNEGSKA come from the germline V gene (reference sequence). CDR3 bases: TGCAGTGCTAGAGACATCCAGCGGGAGGCCCTCAATGAGCAGTTCTTC. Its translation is CSARDIQREALNEQFF.

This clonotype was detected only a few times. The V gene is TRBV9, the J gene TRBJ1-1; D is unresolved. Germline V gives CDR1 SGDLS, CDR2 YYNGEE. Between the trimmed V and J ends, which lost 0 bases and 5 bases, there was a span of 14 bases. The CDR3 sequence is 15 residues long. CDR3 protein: CASSVGIGQATEAFF. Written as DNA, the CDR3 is TGTGCCAGCAGCGTAGGCATAGGGCAGGCAACTGAAGCTTTCTTT.

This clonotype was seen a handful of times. The CDR3 bases are TGCGCCAGCAGCTTGGCCCAGGTCACCGGGGAGCTGTTTTTT. Translating it yields CASSLAQVTGELFF. The J gene is TRBJ2-2, the V gene TRBV5-1; D is ambiguous. V was clipped by 0 bases and J by 4 bases, with 7 bases between them. Germline assignment: CDR1 SGHRS and CDR2 YFSETQ. CDR3 length equals 14 residues.

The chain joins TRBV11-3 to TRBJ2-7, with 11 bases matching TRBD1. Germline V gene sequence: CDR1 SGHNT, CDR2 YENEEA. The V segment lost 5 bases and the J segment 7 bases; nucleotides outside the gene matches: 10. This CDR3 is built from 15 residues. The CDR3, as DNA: TGTGCCAGCAGCCCGGGACAGGGGGGATTTGGTGAGCAGTACTTC. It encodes CASSPGQGGFGEQYF.